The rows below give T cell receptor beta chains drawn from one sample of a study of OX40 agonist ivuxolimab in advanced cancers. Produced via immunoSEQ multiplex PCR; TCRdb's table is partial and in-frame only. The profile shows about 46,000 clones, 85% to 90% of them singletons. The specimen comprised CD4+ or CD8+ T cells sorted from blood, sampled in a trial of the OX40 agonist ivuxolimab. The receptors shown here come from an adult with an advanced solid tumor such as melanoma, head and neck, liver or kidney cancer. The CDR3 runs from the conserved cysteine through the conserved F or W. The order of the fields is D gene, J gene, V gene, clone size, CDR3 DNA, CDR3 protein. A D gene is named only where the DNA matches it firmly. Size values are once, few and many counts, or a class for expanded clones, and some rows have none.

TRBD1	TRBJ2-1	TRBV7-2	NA	TGTGCCAGCAGCTTGGCCGGGACAGGGACCTACAATGAGCAGTTCTTC	CASSLAGTGTYNEQFF
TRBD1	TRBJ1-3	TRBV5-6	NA	TGTGCCAGCAGCCCTGACCTTTTTGGGACAGGTGGAAACACCATATATTTT	CASSPDLFGTGGNTIYF
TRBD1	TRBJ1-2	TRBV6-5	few	TGTGCCAGCAGGCACCTACAGGGGGCTCACTATGGCTACACCTTC	CASRHLQGAHYGYTF
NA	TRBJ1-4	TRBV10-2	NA	TGCGCCAGCAGTGAGGGGCAACGTGAAAAACTGTTTTTT	CASSEGQREKLFF
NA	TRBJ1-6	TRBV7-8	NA	TGTGCCAGCAGCTTTTCCATTAGCTCCTATAATTCACCCCTCCACTTT	CASSFSISSYNSPLHF
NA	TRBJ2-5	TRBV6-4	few	TGTGCCAGCAGAGCCCCGGGGTGGGTCAGCAAAGAGACCCAGTACTTC	CASRAPGWVSKETQYF
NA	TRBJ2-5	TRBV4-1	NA	TGCGCCAGCAGCCAATTTAGGGTCCAAGAGACCCAGTACTTC	CASSQFRVQETQYF
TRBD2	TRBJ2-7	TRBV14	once	TGTGCCAGCAGCCAGAGGGGAGGGACTAGCGGTCCCCAGTACTTC	CASSQRGGTSGPQYF
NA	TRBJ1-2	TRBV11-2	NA	TGTGCCAGCAGCTTAGGGACGGGACCAAACTATGGCTACACCTTC	CASSLGTGPNYGYTF
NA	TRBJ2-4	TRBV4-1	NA	TGCGCCAGCAGCCAAGTCGGGCAGGGGGGAAACATTCAGTACTTC	CASSQVGQGGNIQYF
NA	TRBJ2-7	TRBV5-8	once	TGTGCCAGCAGCCCACCTTGGGGGACTGCGGGGGAGCAGTACTTC	CASSPPWGTAGEQYF
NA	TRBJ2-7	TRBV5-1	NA	TGCGCCAGCAGCTTGGCCCCCGGTCCGGGCGAGCAGTACTTC	CASSLAPGPGEQYF
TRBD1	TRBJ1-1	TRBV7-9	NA	TGTGCCAGCAGACTTACAGGGGGTAGCACTGAAGCTTTCTTT	CASRLTGGSTEAFF
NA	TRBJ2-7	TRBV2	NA	TGTGCCAGCAGTGCAGAAAACGAGCAGTACTTC	CASSAENEQYF
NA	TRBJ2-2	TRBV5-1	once	TGCGCCAGCAGCCGGGACATAACGAACACCGGGGAGCTGTTTTTT	CASSRDITNTGELFF
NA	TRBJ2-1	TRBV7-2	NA	TGTGCCAGCAGCCCTCGGCTACTCATCTACAATGAGCAGTTCTTC	CASSPRLLIYNEQFF
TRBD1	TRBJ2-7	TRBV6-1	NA	TGTGCCAGCAGTGAAGTTTGGGACAGGAAACCCTACGAGCAGTACTTC	CASSEVWDRKPYEQYF
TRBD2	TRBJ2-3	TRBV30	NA	TGTGCCTGGAGCCCGGGACTAGCGTTCACAGATACGCAGTATTTT	CAWSPGLAFTDTQYF
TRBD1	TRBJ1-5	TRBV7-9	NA	TGTGCCAGCAGCGACGAGGACAGGGATGGACAGCCCCAGCATTTT	CASSDEDRDGQPQHF
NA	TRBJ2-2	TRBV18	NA	TGTGCCAGCTCAGGGGGACACAACACCGGGGAGCTGTTTTTT	CASSGGHNTGELFF
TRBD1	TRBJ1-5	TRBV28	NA	TGTGCCAGCAGTGGGCAGGGGGCCTCGGCGGATCAGCCCCAGCATTTT	CASSGQGASADQPQHF
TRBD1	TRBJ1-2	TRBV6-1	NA	TGTGCCAGCAGTGAATCCAGGGGGTGGAGCTATGGCTACACCTTC	CASSESRGWSYGYTF
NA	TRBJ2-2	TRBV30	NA	TGTGCCTGGAGTGGGTCCGGGGCTCTGAACACCGGGGAGCTGTTTTTT	CAWSGSGALNTGELFF
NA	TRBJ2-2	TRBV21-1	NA	TGTGCCAGCATCCTCCGGGACATAGGCGTCGACACCGGGGAGCTGTTTTTT	CASILRDIGVDTGELFF
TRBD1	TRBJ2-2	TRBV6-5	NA	TGTGCCAGCAGTCGACAGGGACGTAACACCGGGGAGCTGTTTTTT	CASSRQGRNTGELFF
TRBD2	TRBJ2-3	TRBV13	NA	TGTGCCAGCAGCTTCACGGCTAGCGGGGGAAGCACAGATACGCAGTATTTT	CASSFTASGGSTDTQYF
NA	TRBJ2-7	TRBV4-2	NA	TGTGCCAGCAGCCAAGTTGACGAGCAGTACTTC	CASSQVDEQYF
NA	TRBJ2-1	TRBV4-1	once	TGCGCCAGCAGCCAAGATCTCACAGCCTACAATGAGCAGTTCTTC	CASSQDLTAYNEQFF
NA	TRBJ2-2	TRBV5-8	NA	TGTGCCAGCAGCTGGGGATGGGGGGACAGCCGAACGAACACCGGGGAGCTGTTTTTT	CASSWGWGDSRTNTGELFF
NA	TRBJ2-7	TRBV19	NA	TGTGCCAGTAGTACCGACTCTTGGGAGCAGTACTTC	CASSTDSWEQYF
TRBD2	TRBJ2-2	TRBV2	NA	TGTGCCAGCAGTGAACGCGGGAGGGGCACCGGGGAGCTGTTTTTT	CASSERGRGTGELFF
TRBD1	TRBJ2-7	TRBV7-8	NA	TGTGCCAGCAGCTCAGGGACAGATATCGAGCAGTACTTC	CASSSGTDIEQYF
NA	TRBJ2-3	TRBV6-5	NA	TGTGCCAGCAGCCTGGGGCAGGGGAGCACAGATACGCAGTATTTT	CASSLGQGSTDTQYF
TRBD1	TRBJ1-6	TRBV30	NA	TGTGCCTGGCTACACACAGGGGGCATTGGGTCACCCCTCCACTTT	CAWLHTGGIGSPLHF
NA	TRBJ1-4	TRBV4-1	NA	TGCGCCAGCAGCCAAGAGACAGCAACTAATGAAAAACTGTTTTTT	CASSQETATNEKLFF
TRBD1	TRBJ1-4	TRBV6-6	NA	TGTGCCAGCAGGCCAGGTGACAGGGTGGGTGAAAAACTGTTTTTT	CASRPGDRVGEKLFF
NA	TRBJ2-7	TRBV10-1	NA	TGCGCCAGCAGTAAGCTTCAGGACCACGAGCAGTACTTC	CASSKLQDHEQYF
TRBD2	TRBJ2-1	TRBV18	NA	TGTGCCAGCTCACCACGCACTAGCGGTAGCTCCTACAATGAGCAGTTCTTC	CASSPRTSGSSYNEQFF
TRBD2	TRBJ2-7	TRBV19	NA	TGTGCCAGTAGAAGGACCGTTTCGGGACTAGCGGCCTACGAGCAGTACTTC	CASRRTVSGLAAYEQYF
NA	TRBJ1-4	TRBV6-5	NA	TGTGCCAGCAGTTACTTCCAGGGTAGTGAAAAACTGTTTTTT	CASSYFQGSEKLFF
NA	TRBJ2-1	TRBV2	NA	TGTGCCAGCAGTGAAGTGCCGTCGTGGGAGGCCTCCTACAATGAGCAGTTCTTC	CASSEVPSWEASYNEQFF
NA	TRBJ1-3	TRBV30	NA	TGTGCCTGGAGTCCGATCCGGGCCTCTGGAAACACCATATATTTT	CAWSPIRASGNTIYF
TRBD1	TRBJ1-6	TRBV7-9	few	TGTGCCAGCAGGAGGGGACAGGGTTCACCCCTCCACTTT	CASRRGQGSPLHF
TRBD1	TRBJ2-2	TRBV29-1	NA	TGCAGCGCCGGACAGGGGACGGGGGAGCTGTTTTTT	CSAGQGTGELFF
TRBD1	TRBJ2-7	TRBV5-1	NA	TGCGCCAGCAGCTCCGGGACAGTATCCTACGAGCAGTACTTC	CASSSGTVSYEQYF
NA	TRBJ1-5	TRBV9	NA	TGTGCCAGCAGCGTGGGACCATCGGTAAATCAGCCCCAGCATTTT	CASSVGPSVNQPQHF
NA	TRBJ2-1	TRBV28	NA	TGTGCCAGCAGTTTAGACATGGGGGGCTACAATGAGCAGTTCTTC	CASSLDMGGYNEQFF
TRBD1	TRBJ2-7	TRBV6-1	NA	TGTGCCAGCAGAGAATTGCCGGGGACAGCCCCCTACGAGCAGTACTTC	CASRELPGTAPYEQYF
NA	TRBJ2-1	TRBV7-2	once	TGTGCCAGCAGCTCTCTGACTCCCCCCAATGAGCAGTTCTTC	CASSSLTPPNEQFF